This is a list of T cell receptor beta chains from one sample in a study of siplizumab effects on memory and regulatory T cells. Generated by immunoSEQ multiplex PCR, the TCRdb table keeps only in-frame clones and is missing some. The sample has approximately 65,000 clones; roughly 83% are singletons. Sequenced input: memory CD4+ T cells sorted from blood. The receptors come from a human donor in good health. Both conserved end residues are part of each CDR3. D genes are given only for firm matches. Not all rows give a size; the values are once, few, many and, for expanded clones, a class.

d_gene: .; abundance: .; v_gene: TRBV19; j_gene: TRBJ1-5; CDR3nt: TGTGCCAGTAGTACCAATAGGGCGGGGATATATCAGCCCCAGCATTTT; CDR3aa: CASSTNRAGIYQPQHF
d_gene: TRBD2; abundance: .; v_gene: TRBV10-3; j_gene: TRBJ2-5; CDR3nt: TGTGCCATCAGTGCCGGGACTAGCACCGATGAGGAAGAGACCCAGTACTTC; CDR3aa: CAISAGTSTDEEETQYF
d_gene: .; abundance: .; v_gene: TRBV10-3; j_gene: TRBJ1-5; CDR3nt: TGTGCCACCGGACAGAGTAGCAATCAGCCCCAGCATTTT; CDR3aa: CATGQSSNQPQHF
d_gene: .; abundance: .; v_gene: TRBV4-2; j_gene: TRBJ2-1; CDR3nt: TGTGCCAGCAGCCAAGGGGGGACTGGACAAAACTACAATGAGCAGTTCTTC; CDR3aa: CASSQGGTGQNYNEQFF
d_gene: .; abundance: .; v_gene: TRBV19; j_gene: TRBJ2-2; CDR3nt: TGTGCCAGTAGAAACGAAGCGAACACCGGGGAGCTGTTTTTT; CDR3aa: CASRNEANTGELFF
d_gene: .; abundance: few; v_gene: TRBV15; j_gene: TRBJ2-2; CDR3nt: TGTGCCACCATGAAGCTTACGAACACCGGGGAGCTGTTTTTT; CDR3aa: CATMKLTNTGELFF
d_gene: TRBD2; abundance: .; v_gene: TRBV7-2; j_gene: TRBJ2-2; CDR3nt: TGTGCCAGCAGCTTAGCGGCGGGAGTTCCCGGGGAGCTGTTTTTT; CDR3aa: CASSLAAGVPGELFF
d_gene: TRBD2; abundance: .; v_gene: TRBV7-9; j_gene: TRBJ2-1; CDR3nt: TGTGCCAGCAGCTTAGCGGGACGACTAGCGAACAATGAGCAGTTCTTC; CDR3aa: CASSLAGRLANNEQFF
d_gene: .; abundance: .; v_gene: TRBV7-3; j_gene: TRBJ1-3; CDR3nt: TGTGCCAGCAGCCCGCGAGGAAACACCATATATTTT; CDR3aa: CASSPRGNTIYF
d_gene: TRBD1; abundance: .; v_gene: TRBV13; j_gene: TRBJ1-4; CDR3nt: TGTGCCAGCAGCTTAGGGACAGGGAGAAATGAAAAACTGTTTTTT; CDR3aa: CASSLGTGRNEKLFF
d_gene: TRBD2; abundance: .; v_gene: TRBV5-4; j_gene: TRBJ2-3; CDR3nt: TGTGCCAGCAGCTCCACTAGCGGCCCTACCCATACGCAGTATTTT; CDR3aa: CASSSTSGPTHTQYF
d_gene: TRBD2; abundance: .; v_gene: TRBV6-6; j_gene: TRBJ2-1; CDR3nt: TGTGCCAGCAGTAACCGGGGGGGCCGCAATGAGCAGTTCTTC; CDR3aa: CASSNRGGRNEQFF
d_gene: .; abundance: .; v_gene: TRBV5-1; j_gene: TRBJ2-1; CDR3nt: TGCGCCAGCAGCAACGCTCCAGGGTATGACAATGAGCAGTTCTTC; CDR3aa: CASSNAPGYDNEQFF
d_gene: .; abundance: .; v_gene: TRBV27; j_gene: TRBJ2-7; CDR3nt: TGTGCCAGCAGTTTGCAACAGGGAAACTACGAGCAGTACTTC; CDR3aa: CASSLQQGNYEQYF
d_gene: .; abundance: .; v_gene: TRBV5-1; j_gene: TRBJ1-1; CDR3nt: TGCGCCAGCAGCTTGGGGGCCAAATCGGCCACTGAAGCTTTCTTT; CDR3aa: CASSLGAKSATEAFF
d_gene: .; abundance: .; v_gene: TRBV7-3; j_gene: TRBJ2-3; CDR3nt: TGTGCCAGCAGCTTAAGATCCGGGTTAGACCGGCATACGCAGTATTTT; CDR3aa: CASSLRSGLDRHTQYF
d_gene: .; abundance: .; v_gene: TRBV19; j_gene: TRBJ2-1; CDR3nt: TGTGCCAGTAGTGTTCAACCAGGGACAAGTGAGCAGTTCTTC; CDR3aa: CASSVQPGTSEQFF
d_gene: .; abundance: once; v_gene: TRBV6-1; j_gene: TRBJ2-4; CDR3nt: TGTGCCAGCAGTGAAAACCCGAGCGGGACAGCCACAGGTCGAGGCATTCAGTACTTC; CDR3aa: CASSENPSGTATGRGIQYF
d_gene: .; abundance: .; v_gene: TRBV2; j_gene: TRBJ1-5; CDR3nt: TGTGCCAGCATCGGGGGGTTGAGCAATCAGCCCCAGCATTTT; CDR3aa: CASIGGLSNQPQHF
d_gene: .; abundance: .; v_gene: TRBV7-9; j_gene: TRBJ1-2; CDR3nt: TGTGCCAGCAGCTTAGCAGGGGCTCACGGCGGCTATGGCTACACCTTC; CDR3aa: CASSLAGAHGGYGYTF
d_gene: TRBD1; abundance: .; v_gene: TRBV2; j_gene: TRBJ1-5; CDR3nt: TGTGCCAGTACTACCGGGACAGGGGGCCGTCAGCCCCAGCATTTT; CDR3aa: CASTTGTGGRQPQHF
d_gene: .; abundance: .; v_gene: TRBV19; j_gene: TRBJ2-3; CDR3nt: TGTGCCAGTAGTATTGGTCCAGGCTCAAGCACAGATACGCAGTATTTT; CDR3aa: CASSIGPGSSTDTQYF
d_gene: .; abundance: .; v_gene: TRBV29-1; j_gene: TRBJ1-1; CDR3nt: TGCAGCATAAACAGGGTTATTAGGGTTAATGAAGCTTTCTTT; CDR3aa: CSINRVIRVNEAFF
d_gene: .; abundance: few; v_gene: TRBV9; j_gene: TRBJ1-1; CDR3nt: TGTGCCAGCAGCATAGACAATCCCACTGAAGCTTTCTTT; CDR3aa: CASSIDNPTEAFF
d_gene: .; abundance: few; v_gene: TRBV2; j_gene: TRBJ1-5; CDR3nt: TGTGCCAGCAGTGACAGGGGCAATCAGCCCCAGCATTTT; CDR3aa: CASSDRGNQPQHF
d_gene: .; abundance: once; v_gene: TRBV18; j_gene: TRBJ1-4; CDR3nt: TGTGCCAGCTCACCTAACAGGGACTTTAATGAAAAACTGTTTTTT; CDR3aa: CASSPNRDFNEKLFF
d_gene: .; abundance: .; v_gene: TRBV27; j_gene: TRBJ2-7; CDR3nt: TGTGCCAGCAGTTATGCCACCCAGAGAGGAAACGAGCAGTACTTC; CDR3aa: CASSYATQRGNEQYF
d_gene: .; abundance: .; v_gene: TRBV19; j_gene: TRBJ1-5; CDR3nt: TGTGCCAGTAGTATAGAGCAGCAGGGGCATCAGCCCCAGCATTTT; CDR3aa: CASSIEQQGHQPQHF
d_gene: TRBD1; abundance: .; v_gene: TRBV5-1; j_gene: TRBJ2-7; CDR3nt: TGCGCCAGCAGCGAGCGACAGGGTTCCTACGAGCAGTACTTC; CDR3aa: CASSERQGSYEQYF
d_gene: .; abundance: .; v_gene: TRBV4-1; j_gene: TRBJ1-2; CDR3nt: TGCGCCAGCAGCCCGGACCGCGCAGAGGGACACTATGGCTACACCTTC; CDR3aa: CASSPDRAEGHYGYTF
d_gene: .; abundance: .; v_gene: TRBV11-2; j_gene: TRBJ2-7; CDR3nt: TGTGCCAGCAGCTTAGGCGAAGACTACGAGCAGTACTTC; CDR3aa: CASSLGEDYEQYF
d_gene: .; abundance: few; v_gene: TRBV30; j_gene: TRBJ2-4; CDR3nt: TGTGCCTGGAGCCCAAGGGCCGGGAGCAAGAACATTCAGTACTTC; CDR3aa: CAWSPRAGSKNIQYF
d_gene: TRBD1; abundance: once; v_gene: TRBV27; j_gene: TRBJ2-7; CDR3nt: TGTGCCAGCAGTCCGGCGACAGGGGGCATCTACGAGCAGTACTTC; CDR3aa: CASSPATGGIYEQYF
d_gene: .; abundance: .; v_gene: TRBV5-1; j_gene: TRBJ1-4; CDR3nt: TGCGCCAGCAGCCCCCAGGGGACGGTGAATGAAAAACTGTTTTTT; CDR3aa: CASSPQGTVNEKLFF
d_gene: .; abundance: .; v_gene: TRBV11-2; j_gene: TRBJ1-1; CDR3nt: TGTGCCAGCAGCTTAGATGGCACTGAAGCTTTCTTT; CDR3aa: CASSLDGTEAFF
d_gene: .; abundance: .; v_gene: TRBV18; j_gene: TRBJ1-6; CDR3nt: TGTGCCAGCTCACCACAAGAAGGGGGGCGCGACTCACCCCTCCACTTT; CDR3aa: CASSPQEGGRDSPLHF
d_gene: TRBD1; abundance: .; v_gene: TRBV28; j_gene: TRBJ1-5; CDR3nt: TGTGCCAGCAGTATCCTCCAGGGGGGTGGTCAGCCCCAGCATTTT; CDR3aa: CASSILQGGGQPQHF
d_gene: TRBD2; abundance: .; v_gene: TRBV6-5; j_gene: TRBJ2-2; CDR3nt: TGTGCCAGCACTCGACGGGGGGAGGCCGGGGAGCTGTTTTTT; CDR3aa: CASTRRGEAGELFF
d_gene: TRBD2; abundance: .; v_gene: TRBV11-1; j_gene: TRBJ2-2; CDR3nt: TGTGCCAGCAGCCTAGGACAAGGACTAGCGGGAGTTGGGGAGCTGTTTTTT; CDR3aa: CASSLGQGLAGVGELFF
d_gene: TRBD2; abundance: .; v_gene: TRBV7-2; j_gene: TRBJ2-2; CDR3nt: TGTGCCAGCAGCCGGGGGGCTAGCGGGGTCACCGGGGAGCTGTTTTTT; CDR3aa: CASSRGASGVTGELFF
d_gene: TRBD1; abundance: once; v_gene: TRBV6-6; j_gene: TRBJ2-5; CDR3nt: TGTGCCAGCAGGACAGGGGGCCGGGAGACCCAGTACTTC; CDR3aa: CASRTGGRETQYF
d_gene: .; abundance: .; v_gene: TRBV11-2; j_gene: TRBJ1-1; CDR3nt: TGTGCCAGCAGTACCCAAGGGACTGAAGCTTTCTTT; CDR3aa: CASSTQGTEAFF